The 7 T cell receptor beta chains below all came from one sample that was sequenced in a study of lymphopenia after photon versus proton radiotherapy. TCRdb keeps only in-frame clones here, not all; method: immunoSEQ multiplex PCR. This table has about 28,000 clones, roughly four fifths appearing once. Here the sequenced sample was peripheral blood, taken from a patient treated with photon-based radiotherapy. These receptors were taken from a man aged 50 to 59 with gastric cancer.

V gene TRBV9 combines with J gene TRBJ2-3, with D possibly called TRBD1 or TRBD2 (5 bases each). The V end was cut by 1 base, the J end by 5 bases, with 8 bases between. The germline V gene encodes CDR1 SGDLS and CDR2 YYNGEE. The CDR3 totals 13 residues. The CDR3 region has the DNA TGTGCCAGCAGCGTACCAGGGAGAGATACGCAGTATTTT. Translation: CASSVPGRDTQYF. Full variable domain (remainder filled in from reference TRBV9 and TRBJ2-3): DSGVTQTPKHLITATGQRVTLRCSPRSGDLSVYWYQQSLDQGLQFLIQYYNGEERAKGNILERFSAQQFPDLHSELNLSSLELGDSALYFCASSVPGRDTQYFGPGTRLTVL.

This chain links TRBV11-3 with TRBJ1-1, with TRBD1 identical over 7 bases. V dropped 3 bases and J dropped 5; count of bases not matched to a gene: 9. CDR3 length: 15 residues. Per the germline V gene, CDR1 is SGHNT and CDR2 is YENEEA. The CDR3 loop is CASSLSQGGLTEAFF. In DNA form, the CDR3 reads TGTGCCAGCAGCTTGTCGCAGGGGGGTTTAACTGAAGCTTTCTTT.

The chain couples TRBV27 to TRBJ1-2; 9 positions agree with TRBD1. In germline, CDR1 is MNHEY, CDR2 SMNVEV (reference sequence). J gave up 5 bases and V 5 bases, and 9 bases lay outside the gene matches. The CDR3 contains 15 residues. Here the CDR3 DNA reads TGTGCCAGCAGTAAGAGGACAGGGGACGGGTATGGCTACACCTTC. This encodes CASSKRTGDGYGYTF.

The CDR3 reads CASSHPDRGNTEAFF. Here the CDR3 DNA reads TGTGCCAGCAGCCATCCGGACAGGGGGAACACTGAAGCTTTCTTT. V usage is TRBV14 and J usage is TRBJ1-1, with TRBD1 matching over 9 bases. This CDR3 spans 15 amino acids. Trimming removed 3 bases from V and 1 base from J; junction bases left unmatched: 3. Germline V gene data show CDR1 as SGHDN and CDR2 as FVKESK.

V and J are TRBV18 and TRBJ1-3; no firm D call. Germline V gene sequence: CDR1 KGHSH, CDR2 LQKENI. V lost 3 bases to trimming and J lost 0 bases, with 6 bases between them. The length of the CDR3 is 14 residues. In nucleotides, the CDR3 is TGTGCCAGCTCACCGGATAGCTCTGGAAACACCATATATTTT. This gives the protein CASSPDSSGNTIYF.

The rearrangement links TRBV27 to TRBJ1-2; 10 bases align to TRBD1. The CDR3 totals 14 residues. CDR1 is MNHEY, CDR2 SMNVEV, per germline (reference sequence). V lost 5 bases to trimming and J lost 7 bases; unmatched junction nucleotides: 7. The CDR3 DNA is TGTGCCAGCAGTCCCGACAGGGGGCAGGGTGGCTACACCTTC. This gives the protein CASSPDRGQGGYTF.

The rearrangement joins TRBV18 to TRBJ1-6; tentative D call: TRBD1 (6 bases). V was trimmed by 2 bases and J by 7 bases, leaving 12 bases between them. CDR3 length: 15 amino acids. CDR1 KGHSH and CDR2 LQKENI come from the germline V gene. The CDR3 DNA reads TGTGCCAGCTCACCAGGGGGCAGGGAGAATTCACCCCTCCACTTT. It codes for CASSPGGRENSPLHF.